This TCR beta chain was sequenced during a study of cytomegalovirus exposure and HLA in healthy donors. Study-wide background: The early release's HLA-typed donors yielded roughly 85 million unique TCRs. Findings and limits, study-wide: Later analysis associated a missense DCLRE1C variant with TCR beta V- and J-gene trimming.

60 Vbeta and 13 Jbeta primers were used in PCR. Profiled with immunoSEQ multiplex PCR; TCRdb holds only in-frame clones, not every one. The sample gives 100,000 to 150,000 clones, 70% to 80% of which show up once; 0.94% is in the top ten. As for this clone: Its antigen is still unknown.

Sequenced: PBMCs. The source is a woman aged 55-69 years in good health and CMV-seronegative.

CDR3: CASSSGQARYGYTF. The CDR3 DNA reads TGTGCCAGCAGTTCGGGACAGGCGAGGTATGGCTACACCTTC. The chain combines TRBV27 with TRBJ1-2; 8 nucleotides align to TRBD1. V dropped 4 bases and J dropped 5; count of bases not matched to a gene: 6. Germline V lookup: CDR1 MNHEY, CDR2 SMNVEV (reference sequence). The CDR3 covers 14 residues.